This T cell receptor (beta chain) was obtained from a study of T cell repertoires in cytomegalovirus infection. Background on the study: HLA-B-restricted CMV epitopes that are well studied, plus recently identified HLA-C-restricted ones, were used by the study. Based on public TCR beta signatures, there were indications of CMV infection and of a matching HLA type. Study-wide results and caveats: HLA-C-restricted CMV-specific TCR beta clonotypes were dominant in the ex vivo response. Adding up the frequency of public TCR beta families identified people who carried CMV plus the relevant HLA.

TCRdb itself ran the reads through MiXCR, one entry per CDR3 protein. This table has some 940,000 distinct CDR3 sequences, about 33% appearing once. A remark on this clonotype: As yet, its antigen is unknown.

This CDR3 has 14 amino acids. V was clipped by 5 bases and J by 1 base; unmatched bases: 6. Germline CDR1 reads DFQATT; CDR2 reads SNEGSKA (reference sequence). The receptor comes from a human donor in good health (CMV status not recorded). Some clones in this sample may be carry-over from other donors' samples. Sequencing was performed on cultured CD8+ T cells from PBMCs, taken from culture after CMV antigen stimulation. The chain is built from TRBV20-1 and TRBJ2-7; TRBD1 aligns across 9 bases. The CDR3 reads CSALDRGASYEQYV. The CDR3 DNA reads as TGCAGTGCTCTCGACAGGGGGGCGTCCTACGAGCAGTACGTC.